This T cell receptor beta chain was retrieved from a study of shared clonotypes between healthy human individuals. The data were produced by immunoSEQ multiplex PCR, yet TCRdb's version contains in-frame clones alone and is incomplete. The sample yields 2,500,000 or so clones, just under 95% seen once. Germline-derived CDR1 and CDR2 are KGHSH and LQKENI. V trimming: 0 bases; J trimming: 7 bases; junction bases outside the gene matches: 7. The length of the CDR3 is 15 residues. This sequence joins TRBV18 and TRBJ2-7; 9 nucleotides line up with TRBD1. The receptor was derived from a man between 18 and 29 years old in good health. Some clones in this sample may be carry-over from other donors' samples. Material: naive CD4+ T cells from PBMCs. As to subset: CD45RA+ positively selected. This chain's CDR3 is CASSPPGQGVSEQYF. CDR3 DNA sequence: TGTGCCAGCTCACCACCGGGACAGGGAGTAAGTGAGCAGTACTTC.